This is a list of T cell receptor beta chains from one sample in a study of T cell responses to AZD1222 COVID-19 vaccine. Using immunoSEQ multiplex PCR, the repertoire was profiled, and TCRdb retains in-frame clones only, with some absent. Among around 100,000 clones listed, 92% were seen once. The sample in question was peripheral blood, obtained on day 0 of AZD1222 vaccination. The receptors derive from an adult in good health. CDR3s include the opening cysteine and the closing phenylalanine or tryptophan. A D gene is named only where the DNA matches it firmly. Clone size is given for some rows only: seen once, a few or many times, or a class if the clone is expanded.

d_call: TRBD2; clone_size: NA; j_call: TRBJ2-1; v_call: TRBV2; cdr3_nt: TGTGCCAGCAGTGAAAGGGTGGGGCTAGCGGGAGGAAATGAGCAGTTCTTC; cdr3_aa: CASSERVGLAGGNEQFF
d_call: NA; clone_size: NA; j_call: TRBJ2-2; v_call: TRBV4-1; cdr3_nt: TGCGCCAGCAGCCAAGATGACCAGGGTGGCGGGGAGCTGTTTTTT; cdr3_aa: CASSQDDQGGGELFF
d_call: TRBD1; clone_size: NA; j_call: TRBJ1-2; v_call: TRBV3-1/TRBV3-2; cdr3_nt: TGTGCCAGCAGCCAGGGACAGTATGGCTACACCTTC; cdr3_aa: CASSQGQYGYTF
d_call: TRBD1; clone_size: once; j_call: TRBJ1-1; v_call: TRBV5-1; cdr3_nt: TGCGCCAGCAGCTTCACCGAGACAGGGGTCACTGAAGCTTTCTTT; cdr3_aa: CASSFTETGVTEAFF
d_call: NA; clone_size: NA; j_call: TRBJ1-1; v_call: TRBV27; cdr3_nt: TGTGCCAGCAGTCGTCAAGGAGAGAACACTGAAGCTTTCTTT; cdr3_aa: CASSRQGENTEAFF
d_call: NA; clone_size: NA; j_call: TRBJ2-3; v_call: TRBV21-1; cdr3_nt: TGTGCCAGCACCGTTTGCCTCGGACAGGGGGCAGATACGCAGTATTTT; cdr3_aa: CASTVCLGQGADTQYF
d_call: TRBD1; clone_size: NA; j_call: TRBJ1-2; v_call: TRBV11-1; cdr3_nt: TGTGCCAGCAGCTTAGACCTTGGACAGGGTTATGGCTACACCTTC; cdr3_aa: CASSLDLGQGYGYTF
d_call: NA; clone_size: NA; j_call: TRBJ2-1; v_call: TRBV20-1; cdr3_nt: TGCAGTGCTAGTAAGCCGGCCTTCCACGCTGAGCAGTTCTTC; cdr3_aa: CSASKPAFHAEQFF
d_call: NA; clone_size: once; j_call: TRBJ1-1; v_call: TRBV6-2/TRBV6-3; cdr3_nt: TGTGCCAGCAGCCCAAATCAAAACACTGAAGCTTTCTTT; cdr3_aa: CASSPNQNTEAFF
d_call: TRBD2; clone_size: NA; j_call: TRBJ2-3; v_call: TRBV27; cdr3_nt: TGTGCCAGCAAAGGACCGGGGGGGTCAGATACGCAGTATTTT; cdr3_aa: CASKGPGGSDTQYF
d_call: NA; clone_size: NA; j_call: TRBJ1-4; v_call: TRBV11-1; cdr3_nt: TGTGCCAGCAGCTTATACGGGGCCGACCGGGATGAAAAACTGTTTTTT; cdr3_aa: CASSLYGADRDEKLFF
d_call: TRBD2; clone_size: NA; j_call: TRBJ2-1; v_call: TRBV9; cdr3_nt: TGTGCCAGCAGCGTAGATAGCGGGACCTACAATGAGCAGTTCTTC; cdr3_aa: CASSVDSGTYNEQFF
d_call: NA; clone_size: NA; j_call: TRBJ1-1; v_call: TRBV20-1; cdr3_nt: TGCAGTGCTAGAAGCGGGGAAGCTTTCTTT; cdr3_aa: CSARSGEAFF
d_call: TRBD1; clone_size: NA; j_call: TRBJ1-6; v_call: TRBV7-9; cdr3_nt: TGTGCCAGCAGGCCGGGACAGGGAAATTCACCCCTCCACTTT; cdr3_aa: CASRPGQGNSPLHF
d_call: NA; clone_size: NA; j_call: TRBJ2-7; v_call: TRBV27; cdr3_nt: TGTGCCAGCAGGGCCTGGGGGGCAGGGGAGCAGTACTTC; cdr3_aa: CASRAWGAGEQYF
d_call: TRBD1; clone_size: NA; j_call: TRBJ1-2; v_call: TRBV12-3/TRBV12-4; cdr3_nt: TGTGCCAGCAGCCGTTCAGGGGGCGGTGGCTACACCTTC; cdr3_aa: CASSRSGGGGYTF
d_call: TRBD1; clone_size: few; j_call: TRBJ1-5; v_call: TRBV19; cdr3_nt: TGTGCCAGTAGTATCAAGACAGGGACTCAGCCCCAGCATTTT; cdr3_aa: CASSIKTGTQPQHF
d_call: NA; clone_size: NA; j_call: TRBJ1-1; v_call: TRBV11-2; cdr3_nt: TGTGCCAGCAGCTTAGCAGCGGGGCTGAACACTGAAGCTTTCTTT; cdr3_aa: CASSLAAGLNTEAFF
d_call: NA; clone_size: NA; j_call: TRBJ2-5; v_call: TRBV7-9; cdr3_nt: TGTGCCAGCAGCCTGGCAGGGACTGGGGAGACCCAGTACTTC; cdr3_aa: CASSLAGTGETQYF
d_call: TRBD1; clone_size: NA; j_call: TRBJ1-5; v_call: TRBV4-3; cdr3_nt: TGCGCCAGCAGCCTTAACAGGGGATCTCAGCCCCAGCATTTT; cdr3_aa: CASSLNRGSQPQHF
d_call: NA; clone_size: NA; j_call: TRBJ1-5; v_call: TRBV12-3/TRBV12-4; cdr3_nt: TGTGCCAGCAGACTGGACATAAACCAGCCCCAGCATTTT; cdr3_aa: CASRLDINQPQHF
d_call: NA; clone_size: NA; j_call: TRBJ2-2; v_call: TRBV23-1; cdr3_nt: TGCGCCACGCTCCGATTGGTGTCCGGGGAGCTGTTTTTT; cdr3_aa: CATLRLVSGELFF
d_call: TRBD1; clone_size: NA; j_call: TRBJ2-3; v_call: TRBV6-5; cdr3_nt: TGTGCCAGCAGACGGGGACAGGGGGGAACAGATACGCAGTATTTT; cdr3_aa: CASRRGQGGTDTQYF
d_call: TRBD1; clone_size: NA; j_call: TRBJ1-5; v_call: TRBV24-1; cdr3_nt: TGTGCCACCAGTGAAAGGACAGGGTTAGGCAATCAGCCCCAGCATTTT; cdr3_aa: CATSERTGLGNQPQHF
d_call: NA; clone_size: few; j_call: TRBJ2-6; v_call: TRBV6-4; cdr3_nt: TGTGCCAGCAGTGACTCGAGCGGTGGGGCCAACGTCCTGACTTTC; cdr3_aa: CASSDSSGGANVLTF
d_call: NA; clone_size: NA; j_call: TRBJ2-4; v_call: TRBV21-1; cdr3_nt: TGTGCCAGCAACAAATCCGAGACTAGCGGGGTAGCCAAAAACATTCAGTACTTC; cdr3_aa: CASNKSETSGVAKNIQYF
d_call: NA; clone_size: NA; j_call: TRBJ1-1; v_call: TRBV6-6; cdr3_nt: TGTGCCAGCAGTTACGACGAGAGGTTGAACACTGAAGCTTTCTTT; cdr3_aa: CASSYDERLNTEAFF
d_call: NA; clone_size: once; j_call: TRBJ2-1; v_call: TRBV7-6; cdr3_nt: TGTGCCAGCAGCTTAGACTACTACAATGAGCAGTTCTTC; cdr3_aa: CASSLDYYNEQFF
d_call: NA; clone_size: NA; j_call: TRBJ1-4; v_call: TRBV4-2; cdr3_nt: TGTGCCAGCAGCCAAGGCCGTGGGGGACTGTTTTTT; cdr3_aa: CASSQGRGGLFF
d_call: TRBD2; clone_size: NA; j_call: TRBJ2-7; v_call: TRBV7-2; cdr3_nt: TGTGCCAGCAGCAAAGCGGGACTAGCGGCACGGGAGCAGTACTTC; cdr3_aa: CASSKAGLAAREQYF
d_call: TRBD1; clone_size: NA; j_call: TRBJ1-2; v_call: TRBV28; cdr3_nt: TGTGCCAGCAGTTCTGGACAGGGGTTTTATGGCTACACCTTC; cdr3_aa: CASSSGQGFYGYTF
d_call: NA; clone_size: NA; j_call: TRBJ1-4; v_call: TRBV2; cdr3_nt: TGTGCCAGCGCCCAACAGCTTGCAACTAATGAAAAACTGTTTTTT; cdr3_aa: CASAQQLATNEKLFF
d_call: NA; clone_size: NA; j_call: TRBJ2-6; v_call: TRBV5-8; cdr3_nt: TGTGCCAGCAGCCATGCGGGGGCACTCCGGTACGTCCTGACTTTC; cdr3_aa: CASSHAGALRYVLTF
d_call: NA; clone_size: NA; j_call: TRBJ2-5; v_call: TRBV25-1; cdr3_nt: TGTGCCAGCAGTGGAGGGTTCGACCAAGAGACCCAGTACTTC; cdr3_aa: CASSGGFDQETQYF
d_call: TRBD1; clone_size: NA; j_call: TRBJ1-2; v_call: TRBV19; cdr3_nt: TGTGCCAGTAAGACAGGGTTCTATGGCTACACCTTC; cdr3_aa: CASKTGFYGYTF
d_call: NA; clone_size: NA; j_call: TRBJ2-6; v_call: TRBV4-3; cdr3_nt: TGCGCCAGCAGCCCCGCGACCCCGGGACGCTTCTCTGGGGCCAACGTCCTGACTTTC; cdr3_aa: CASSPATPGRFSGANVLTF
d_call: NA; clone_size: NA; j_call: TRBJ1-2; v_call: TRBV9; cdr3_nt: TGTGCCAGCAGCGGGGGGGACCGTCACGGCTACACCTTC; cdr3_aa: CASSGGDRHGYTF
d_call: NA; clone_size: NA; j_call: TRBJ2-3; v_call: TRBV7-9; cdr3_nt: TGTGCCAGCAGTGGGTCTGGCACAGATACGCAGTATTTT; cdr3_aa: CASSGSGTDTQYF
d_call: NA; clone_size: NA; j_call: TRBJ1-1; v_call: TRBV14; cdr3_nt: TGTGCCAGCAGCCAAGCGAGGGGGGGCGGTGAAGCTTTCTTT; cdr3_aa: CASSQARGGGEAFF
d_call: NA; clone_size: NA; j_call: TRBJ1-1; v_call: TRBV19; cdr3_nt: TGTGCCAGTAGTATAGATCGGTGGGTAGATCACACTGAAGCTTTCTTT; cdr3_aa: CASSIDRWVDHTEAFF
d_call: TRBD2; clone_size: NA; j_call: TRBJ2-1; v_call: TRBV28; cdr3_nt: TGTGCCAGCAGTTCCAGCGGGGGGGCAGGGAATGAGCAGTTCTTC; cdr3_aa: CASSSSGGAGNEQFF
d_call: NA; clone_size: NA; j_call: TRBJ1-2; v_call: TRBV27; cdr3_nt: TGTGCCAGCAGGAAGGAACCGGGAGAAGGGGGCTACACCTTC; cdr3_aa: CASRKEPGEGGYTF
d_call: NA; clone_size: few; j_call: TRBJ1-4; v_call: TRBV7-9; cdr3_nt: TGTGCCAGCACCCCCGGGGGAATGACTAATGAAAAACTGTTTTTT; cdr3_aa: CASTPGGMTNEKLFF
d_call: TRBD1; clone_size: NA; j_call: TRBJ2-5; v_call: TRBV19; cdr3_nt: TGTGCCAGTAGCAAACCGGGACAGTTCCAAGAGACCCAGTACTTC; cdr3_aa: CASSKPGQFQETQYF
d_call: NA; clone_size: NA; j_call: TRBJ1-4; v_call: TRBV19; cdr3_nt: TGTGCCAGTAGTCGCCGGGACACTTTCGAAAAACTGTTTTTT; cdr3_aa: CASSRRDTFEKLFF
d_call: TRBD1; clone_size: once; j_call: TRBJ1-1; v_call: TRBV19; cdr3_nt: TGTGCCACCCGGGACAGGGGGAACACTGAAGCTTTCTTT; cdr3_aa: CATRDRGNTEAFF
d_call: TRBD1; clone_size: NA; j_call: TRBJ2-1; v_call: TRBV7-3; cdr3_nt: TGTGCCAGCAGCAAACAGGGGGCGTCCTACAATGAGCAGTTCTTC; cdr3_aa: CASSKQGASYNEQFF
d_call: TRBD1; clone_size: NA; j_call: TRBJ1-3; v_call: TRBV6-5; cdr3_nt: TGTGCCAGCAGTTACTCGACAGGGGCTGGAAACACCATATATTTT; cdr3_aa: CASSYSTGAGNTIYF
d_call: NA; clone_size: NA; j_call: TRBJ1-1; v_call: TRBV6-5; cdr3_nt: TGTGCCAGCAGCCGCGACGGACGAACTGAAGCTTTCTTT; cdr3_aa: CASSRDGRTEAFF
d_call: TRBD1; clone_size: NA; j_call: TRBJ1-4; v_call: TRBV30; cdr3_nt: TGTGCCTGGAGTGAAGACAGGGTAAATGAAAAACTGTTTTTT; cdr3_aa: CAWSEDRVNEKLFF
d_call: NA; clone_size: NA; j_call: TRBJ2-5; v_call: TRBV19; cdr3_nt: TGTGCCAGTAGTATAGGCCCTTCGGGGCGGTTCCAAGAGACCCAGTACTTC; cdr3_aa: CASSIGPSGRFQETQYF